A single T cell receptor (beta chain) is shown here with its context. This sample was taken from a study of T cell changes during pregnancy in multiple sclerosis. The repertoire was sequenced with immunoSEQ multiplex PCR; TCRdb's copy has only in-frame clones and lacks some. Among approximately 63,000 clones, over 80% were seen once, and the ten largest hold less than 2%. V dropped 5 bases and J dropped 2; count of bases not matched to a gene: 14. The CDR3 has 17 amino acids. Per the germline V gene, CDR1 is MNHEY and CDR2 is SMNVEV (reference sequence). The chain links TRBV27 to TRBJ2-7; TRBD1 aligns across 8 bases. This sequence was found in a female donor in good health, enrolled as a control in a pregnancy study. Material: peripheral blood, obtained in the third trimester of pregnancy. CDR3 protein: CASSPTPGQASTYEQYF. In nucleotides, the CDR3 is TGTGCCAGCAGTCCAACCCCGGGACAGGCCAGTACCTACGAGCAGTACTTC.